The 10 T cell receptor beta chains below were found in one sample sequenced in a study of cytotoxic CD8 clonotypes in ibrutinib-treated CLL. Profiled with immunoSEQ multiplex PCR; TCRdb holds only in-frame clones, not every one. The table shows about 25,000 clones, with around 85% occurring only once. This specimen consisted of PBMCs, obtained after 24 months of ibrutinib treatment. The receptors derive from a human donor with chronic lymphocytic leukemia.

The chain has TRBV27 and TRBJ2-3; 8 bases align to TRBD1. Germline V gives CDR1 MNHEY, CDR2 SMNVEV (reference sequence). Trimming took 7 bases from V and 5 from J; bases not matched to a gene: 14. The CDR3 consists of 16 residues. The CDR3 DNA sequence: TGTGCCAGCAATGCATCGGACAGGGCTATACGAGATACGCAGTATTTT. Translated: CASNASDRAIRDTQYF.

The chain uses TRBV6-5 and TRBJ2-7; D possibly corresponds to TRBD1 (6 bases). V gave up 8 bases and J gave up 3 bases, with 11 bases separating them. CDR1 and CDR2 (germline): MNHEY, SVGAGI. The CDR3 covers 12 residues. The CDR3 region is CASGQRGYEQYF. As DNA, the CDR3 is TGTGCCAGCGGACAGAGGGGCTACGAGCAGTACTTC.

CDR3 DNA: TGTGCCAGCAGCGACCGGGACAGGGTCCCGGATGGCTACACCTTC. This translates into CASSDRDRVPDGYTF. The V and J genes are TRBV7-2 and TRBJ1-2, with TRBD1 matching 9 bases. CDR3 length: 15 amino acids. Germline V gene sequence: CDR1 SGHTA, CDR2 FQGNSA. V was clipped by 5 bases and J by 6 bases; unmatched bases: 10.

The rearrangement joins TRBV9 to TRBJ1-2; no clear D. The CDR3 has 13 residues. Germline V gene data show CDR1 as SGDLS and CDR2 as YYNGEE. V was shortened by 1 base and J by 5 bases, with 9 bases between the two germline ends. CDR3 protein: CASSVIAVYGYTF. The CDR3 DNA sequence: TGTGCCAGCAGCGTAATAGCGGTTTATGGCTACACCTTC.

J is TRBJ1-1 and V is TRBV15; perhaps TRBD1 as D (6 bases). This CDR3 contains 15 residues. CDR1 and CDR2 (germline): LNHNV, YYDKDF (reference sequence). Between the trimmed V and J ends, which lost 0 bases and 5 bases, there was a span of 13 bases. This CDR3 is CATSRDPQGGTEAFF. CDR3 DNA sequence: TGTGCCACCAGCAGAGATCCACAGGGAGGTACTGAAGCTTTCTTT.

V is TRBV19 and J is TRBJ2-7, with D maybe TRBD1 (5 bases). The CDR3 sequence is 13 residues long. Germline CDR1 LNHDA, CDR2 SQIVND (reference sequence). V gave up 6 bases and J gave up 2 bases, with 11 bases separating them. The CDR3 region has the DNA TGTGCCAGTAGCTCGGACAAGACCTACGAGCAGTACTTC. Translating gives CASSSDKTYEQYF.

The gene calls are TRBV7-3 and TRBJ2-5, with 8 bases lining up with TRBD1. V shed 2 bases and J 2 bases; nucleotides not matched to a gene: 4. The CDR3 consists of 15 residues. Germline V gives CDR1 SGHTA, CDR2 FQGTGA. The CDR3 is CASSLGTGQQETQYF. The DNA of the CDR3 is TGTGCCAGCAGCTTAGGGACAGGACAGCAAGAGACCCAGTACTTC. The whole variable domain, filled in from reference TRBV7-3 and TRBJ2-5, reads GAGVSQTPSNKVTEKGKYVELRCDPISGHTALYWYRQSLGQGPEFLIYFQGTGAADDSGLPNDRFFAVRPEGSVSTLKIQRTERGDSAVYLCASSLGTGQQETQYFGPGTRLLVL.

V and J are TRBV7-5 and TRBJ1-4; the D call in the table, TRBD1, was not verified against the DNA. TRBV7-5 is noted as a pseudogene. This CDR3 is 16 amino acids long. The CDR3 is CASSLQLARGHGKLFF. The CDR3 nucleotides are TGTGCCAGCAGCTTACAACTAGCCAGGGGGCATGGAAAACTGTTTTTT.

V usage is TRBV11-2 and J usage is TRBJ2-1; D ambiguous. V gave up 1 base and J gave up 10 bases, with 8 bases separating them. This CDR3 is 12 amino acids long. CDR1 SGHAT and CDR2 FQNNGV come from the germline V gene. This chain's CDR3 is CASSLATLEQFF. The CDR3 bases are TGTGCCAGCAGCTTAGCCACGCTCGAGCAGTTCTTC.

The chain recombines TRBV19 with TRBJ2-3; D is unresolved. The V gene's germline CDR1 is LNHDA and CDR2 SQIVND (reference sequence). The V and J ends lost 5 bases and 0 bases respectively, with 3 bases between them. The CDR3 has 12 amino acids. CDR3 residues: CASSLSTDTQYF. CDR3 nucleotide sequence: TGTGCCAGTAGTCTTAGCACAGATACGCAGTATTTT.